These 31 T cell receptor beta chains were sequenced from one sample in a study of cytomegalovirus exposure and HLA in healthy donors. Sequencing used immunoSEQ multiplex PCR; TCRdb keeps in-frame clones, though not all of them. There are fewer than 200,000 clones in the sample; about 86% occur only once, and 5.7% lies in the top ten. The sequenced sample consisted of PBMCs. These receptors were taken from a woman in her 30s in good health and CMV-seronegative.

CDR3 region: CASSGLAGVSYNEQFF. The CDR3 DNA sequence: TGCGCCAGCAGTGGACTAGCGGGGGTCTCCTACAATGAGCAGTTCTTC. V is TRBV4-1 and J is TRBJ2-1, with 13 positions matching TRBD2. Germline V gene lookup returns CDR1 MGHRA and CDR2 YSYEKL. The CDR3 extends over 16 amino acids. The V gene end was trimmed by 6 bases and the J gene end by 0 bases; junction bases not matched to a gene: 2.

The chain joins TRBV9 to TRBJ2-1; no reliable D call. V lost 0 bases, J lost 6 bases, and 4 bases lay in between. From germline, CDR1 is SGDLS and CDR2 YYNGEE. The CDR3 spans 12 residues. The CDR3 DNA sequence: TGTGCCAGCAGCGTAGACTCCAATGAGCAGTTCTTC. It codes for CASSVDSNEQFF.

In its sample, this clone was seen a few times. This rearrangement joins TRBV7-2 to TRBJ2-2, with TRBD2 as a possible D gene (6 bases). This CDR3 has 14 amino acids. The germline CDR1 and CDR2 sequences are SGHTA and FQGNSA. V was trimmed by 1 base and J by 3 bases, leaving 6 bases between them. DNA of the CDR3: TGTGCCAGCAGCTTAGGGAGGGACACCGGGGAGCTGTTTTTT. Residues: CASSLGRDTGELFF.

This sequence joins TRBV5-6 and TRBJ2-5; 8 bases are a match to TRBD1. Germline CDR1 and CDR2: SGHDT and YYEEEE. The junction had 4 bases not matched to a gene; V was cut back by 2 bases and J by 4 bases. CDR3 length: 14 residues. The CDR3 DNA reads TGTGCCAGCAGCTTCCTACAGGGGGGAGAGACCCAGTACTTC. Translated, it gives CASSFLQGGETQYF. Based on the CDR3 plus reference TRBV5-6 and TRBJ2-5, the full variable domain is DAGVTQSPTHLIKTRGQQVTLRCSPKSGHDTVSWYQQALGQGPQFIFQYYEEEERQRGNFPDRFSGHQFPNYSSELNVNALLLGDSALYLCASSFLQGGETQYFGPGTRLLVL.

The rearrangement links TRBV10-3 to TRBJ2-2; D remains ambiguous. Trimming removed 0 bases from V and 3 bases from J, with 8 bases in between. This CDR3 is built from 15 residues. Looked up from germline, CDR1 is ENHRY and CDR2 is SYGVKD. The CDR3 sequence is CAISESTFDTGELFF. DNA for the CDR3: TGTGCCATCAGTGAGTCGACTTTTGACACCGGGGAGCTGTTTTTT.

V and J are TRBV7-7 and TRBJ2-1; 11 bases map to TRBD2. CDR1 is SSHAT, CDR2 FNYEAQ, per germline (reference sequence). CDR3 length: 16 amino acids. Trimming cost V 1 base and J 7 bases; bases outside gene matches: 6. The CDR3 DNA is TGTGCCAGCAGCTTAGGATCTAGCGGGAGGCCAAATGAGCAGTTCTTC. Its translation: CASSLGSSGRPNEQFF.

V and J are TRBV2 and TRBJ2-1; D perhaps matches TRBD1 (5 bases). Germline V gives CDR1 SNHLY, CDR2 FYNNEI. The length of the CDR3 is 14 residues. The V end was cut by 6 bases, the J end by 6 bases, with 15 bases between. The CDR3 protein is CASRTGIRSNEQFF. DNA of the CDR3: TGTGCCAGCAGAACAGGAATTCGATCCAATGAGCAGTTCTTC. The complete variable domain, with remaining parts taken from reference TRBV2 and TRBJ2-1, reads EPEVTQTPSHQVTQMGQEVILRCVPISNHLYFYWYRQILGQKVEFLVSFYNNEISEKSEIFDDQFSVERPDGSNFTLKIRSTKLEDSAMYFCASRTGIRSNEQFFGPGTRLTVL.

CDR3 DNA: TGTGCCAGCAGCGTCGGGACTGGTAGACAAGAGACCCAGTACTTC. Its translation: CASSVGTGRQETQYF. The chain couples TRBV9 to TRBJ2-5, with D maybe TRBD2 (6 bases). The germline V gene has CDR1 SGDLS and CDR2 YYNGEE. Trimming shortened V by 2 bases and J by 2 bases, and 13 bases separated the two germline ends. This CDR3 comprises 15 residues.

The chain combines TRBV4-3 with TRBJ2-7, with TRBD1 matching 11 bases. The CDR3 has 15 residues. Trimming took 4 bases from V and 4 from J; bases not matched to a gene: 6. CDR1 is LGHNA, CDR2 YSLEER, per germline. The CDR3 protein is CASSLRTGGWYEQYF. The CDR3 nucleotides read TGCGCCAGCAGCCTTAGGACAGGGGGCTGGTACGAGCAGTACTTC.

This clone has just one count. V gene TRBV7-2 combines with J gene TRBJ2-5, with 8 bases matching TRBD1. Trimming cost V 5 bases and J 2 bases; bases outside gene matches: 4. Per germline, CDR1 SGHTA and CDR2 FQGNSA. CDR3 length: 14 amino acids. The CDR3 coding sequence is TGTGCCAGCAGCATCGGGACAGGACAAGAGACCCAGTACTTC. It specifies CASSIGTGQETQYF.

The chain employs TRBV27 and TRBJ1-1; D is unclear. There are 13 residues in the CDR3. V was clipped by 1 base and J by 1 base, with 4 bases between them. Germline V CDR1 and CDR2: MNHEY, SMNVEV (reference sequence). The CDR3 sequence is CASSLYRNTEAFF. For the CDR3, the DNA is TGTGCCAGCAGTTTATACAGGAACACTGAAGCTTTCTTT.

The chain combines TRBV5-6 with TRBJ1-2; D is undetermined. Germline lookup yields CDR1 SGHDT and CDR2 YYEEEE. The CDR3 spans 14 residues. V shed 0 bases and J shed 2 bases, with 8 bases lying between them. CDR3 bases: TGTGCCAGCAGCTTGGGAGCCGCCAACTATGGCTACACCTTC. This codes for CASSLGAANYGYTF. Supplemented by reference TRBV5-6 and TRBJ1-2, the full variable domain reads DAGVTQSPTHLIKTRGQQVTLRCSPKSGHDTVSWYQQALGQGPQFIFQYYEEEERQRGNFPDRFSGHQFPNYSSELNVNALLLGDSALYLCASSLGAANYGYTFGSGTRLTVV.

The J gene is TRBJ2-3, the V gene TRBV27, with TRBD2 identical over 7 bases. With V trimmed by 1 base and J by 6 bases, 4 bases remained unmatched. CDR1 and CDR2 (germline): MNHEY, SMNVEV (reference sequence). The CDR3 covers 14 residues. The CDR3 sequence: CASSLFAGVDTQYF. For the CDR3, the DNA is TGTGCCAGCAGTTTATTTGCGGGAGTGGATACGCAGTATTTT.

This rearrangement joins TRBV10-3 to TRBJ2-7, with 14 positions matching TRBD2. The CDR3 contains 16 residues. Germline V gene data show CDR1 as ENHRY and CDR2 as SYGVKD. Germline trimming cut 4 bases from V and 2 bases from J; bases unmatched to any gene: 4. CDR3 protein: CAISGGTSGGTYEQYF. Written as DNA, the CDR3 is TGTGCCATCAGTGGGGGGACTAGCGGGGGAACCTACGAGCAGTACTTC.

In nucleotides, the CDR3 is TGTGCCACCCGGGAAGGGCAGGAATTCAATTCACCCCTCCACTTT. This codes for CATREGQEFNSPLHF. V is TRBV7-2 and J is TRBJ1-6; D uncertain. The CDR3 has 15 residues. V lost 10 bases, J lost 7 bases, and 20 bases lay in between. CDR1 and CDR2 (germline): SGHTA, FQGNSA. Supplemented by reference TRBV7-2 and TRBJ1-6, the full variable domain reads GAGVSQSPSNKVTEKGKDVELRCDPISGHTALYWYRQSLGQGLEFLIYFQGNSAPDKSGLPSDRFSAERTGGSVSTLTIQRTQQEDSAVYLCATREGQEFNSPLHFGNGTRLTVT.

This clone occurred a few times. The chain employs TRBV7-3 and TRBJ2-7, with 9 bases matching TRBD2. CDR3 size: 13 residues. With V trimmed by 5 bases and J by 6 bases, 5 bases remained unmatched. Germline V gene lookup returns CDR1 SGHTA and CDR2 FQGTGA. This CDR3 is CASSQISGGEQYF. The DNA for the CDR3 is TGTGCCAGCAGCCAAATTAGCGGGGGCGAGCAGTACTTC.

The chain combines TRBV7-3 with TRBJ1-1; D gene uncertain. CDR1 and CDR2 from the germline V gene are SGHTA and FQGTGA. The CDR3 has 13 amino acids. V shed 6 bases and J shed 8 bases, with 16 bases lying between them. DNA of the CDR3: TGTGCCAGCAGTTCCACTCCAGGAAGAGAAGCTTTCTTT. It yields the protein CASSSTPGREAFF. Drawing the rest from reference TRBV7-3 and TRBJ1-1, the complete variable domain is GAGVSQTPSNKVTEKGKYVELRCDPISGHTALYWYRQSLGQGPEFLIYFQGTGAADDSGLPNDRFFAVRPEGSVSTLKIQRTERGDSAVYLCASSSTPGREAFFGQGTRLTVV.

The rearrangement uses TRBV7-2 and TRBJ2-6; the D is unclear. Germline CDR1 reads SGHTA; CDR2 reads FQGNSA. V was cut by 5 bases and J by 3 bases, with 11 bases left in between. The CDR3 extends over 15 amino acids. The CDR3 sequence: CASSLEWVGANVLTF. Written as DNA, the CDR3 is TGTGCCAGCAGCCTAGAGTGGGTTGGGGCCAACGTCCTGACTTTC. The full variable domain, completed using reference TRBV7-2 and TRBJ2-6, is GAGVSQSPSNKVTEKGKDVELRCDPISGHTALYWYRQSLGQGLEFLIYFQGNSAPDKSGLPSDRFSAERTGGSVSTLTIQRTQQEDSAVYLCASSLEWVGANVLTFGAGSRLTVL.

This chain uses TRBV7-3 with TRBJ2-3; 10 nucleotides agree with TRBD2. The CDR3 covers 14 residues. The V gene end was trimmed by 5 bases and the J gene end by 5 bases; junction bases not matched to a gene: 4. Looked up from germline, CDR1 is SGHTA and CDR2 is FQGTGA. This chain's CDR3 is CASSLGLAEDTQYF. The CDR3 DNA reads as TGTGCCAGCAGCCTCGGACTAGCGGAAGATACGCAGTATTTT.

The chain recombines TRBV28 with TRBJ1-5; D uncertain. Germline V gene lookup returns CDR1 MDHEN and CDR2 SYDVKM. The germline V and J ends were trimmed by 5 bases and 6 bases, with 14 bases remaining between them. This CDR3 region has 14 residues. CDR3 bases: TGTGCCAGCAGTCCTACGGACGCTATTCAGCCCCAGCATTTT. Translated, it gives CASSPTDAIQPQHF.

The V and J genes are TRBV6-7 and TRBJ1-5, with D possibly matching TRBD1 (6 bases). TRBV6-7 is flagged as an ORF with uncertain function. Trimming pared 5 bases from V and 6 bases from J, leaving 11 bases between. The CDR3 totals 13 residues. CDR3 bases: TGTGCCAGCAGTCGAGGGGGTATTCAGCCCCAGCATTTT. This codes for CASSRGGIQPQHF.

The CDR3 coding sequence is TGTGCCAGTAGTGAACGGGACTTGTACAATGAGCAGTTCTTC. This gives the protein CASSERDLYNEQFF. The chain combines TRBV19 with TRBJ2-1, with D perhaps TRBD2 (6 bases). The germline V gene encodes CDR1 LNHDA and CDR2 SQIVND (reference sequence). CDR3 length: 14 amino acids. Trimming removed 5 bases at V and 4 bases at J, with 12 bases between.

The chain combines TRBV7-3 with TRBJ2-1; D gene unclear. CDR1 SGHTA and CDR2 FQGTGA come from the germline V gene. The length of the CDR3 is 14 residues. V was pared by 2 bases and J by 6 bases, with 11 bases between. The CDR3 sequence: CASSLFGESNEQFF. CDR3 DNA sequence: TGTGCCAGCAGCTTATTTGGGGAATCCAATGAGCAGTTCTTC.

V is TRBV5-1 and J is TRBJ1-2; 7 bases map to TRBD1. V lost 4 bases to trimming and J lost 5 bases; unmatched junction nucleotides: 11. The germline V gene has CDR1 SGHRS and CDR2 YFSETQ. The CDR3 contains 15 residues. CDR3 nucleotide sequence: TGCGCCAGCAGCCTATCCCCGGACAGGACGTATGGCTACACCTTC. Protein product: CASSLSPDRTYGYTF.

The rearrangement links TRBV19 to TRBJ1-6; 8 bases are shared with TRBD1. The V gene end was trimmed by 5 bases and the J gene end by 4 bases; junction bases not matched to a gene: 10. CDR3 size: 17 residues. Germline CDR1 is LNHDA and CDR2 is SQIVND (reference sequence). The CDR3 nucleotides read TGTGCCAGTAGTCAAATCAGGGGGCTCGGGTATAATTCACCCCTCCACTTT. Encoded protein: CASSQIRGLGYNSPLHF.

The genes are TRBV7-6 and TRBJ2-7; D remains unclear. Trimming left V 1 base short and J 2 bases short, with 9 bases between. The germline V gene encodes CDR1 SGHVS and CDR2 FNYEAQ. The CDR3 spans 14 residues. CDR3 amino acids: CASSLGGRTYEQYF. The CDR3 coding sequence is TGTGCCAGCAGCTTAGGCGGCAGGACCTACGAGCAGTACTTC.

The V call is TRBV4-3, the J call TRBJ1-1; tentative D call: TRBD1 (6 bases). Germline V gives CDR1 LGHNA, CDR2 YSLEER. There are 16 residues in the CDR3. The germline V and J ends were trimmed by 0 bases and 0 bases, with 11 bases remaining between them. In DNA form, the CDR3 reads TGCGCCAGCAGCCAAGATAAGGGACACCTGAACACTGAAGCTTTCTTT. Protein: CASSQDKGHLNTEAFF.

The V gene is TRBV5-6, the J gene TRBJ1-5, with D perhaps TRBD1 (6 bases). V was clipped by 2 bases and J by 3 bases, with 9 bases between them. CDR3 size: 14 residues. Per the germline V gene, CDR1 is SGHDT and CDR2 is YYEEEE. CDR3 in DNA: TGTGCCAGCAGCTTCGGGACACTCAATCAGCCCCAGCATTTT. Translation: CASSFGTLNQPQHF.

This sequence joins TRBV11-2 and TRBJ1-4; D remains unclear. The CDR3 has 16 amino acids. Trimming removed 5 bases at V and 6 bases at J, with 19 bases between. CDR1 and CDR2 from the germline V gene are SGHAT and FQNNGV. The CDR3 nucleotides read TGTGCCAGCAGCCCAACTAGGACTCCGGCCTATGAAAAACTGTTTTTT. This gives the protein CASSPTRTPAYEKLFF.

This sequence joins TRBV19 and TRBJ2-7; D unclear. The CDR3 extends over 12 amino acids. Trimming took off 6 bases at V and 3 bases at J, with 9 bases between the two ends. Germline assignment: CDR1 LNHDA and CDR2 SQIVND (reference sequence). The CDR3 loop is CASRAEDYEQYF. CDR3 sequence (DNA): TGTGCCAGTAGGGCAGAGGACTACGAGCAGTACTTC.

This clone came up once. The chain links TRBV7-8 to TRBJ1-3, with D possibly matching TRBD1 (6 bases). The CDR3 sequence is 15 residues long. Germline CDR1 is SGHVS and CDR2 is FQNEAQ. V gave up 5 bases and J gave up 4 bases, with 15 bases separating them. CDR3 DNA: TGTGCCAGCAGCGCCCCGGGGGCGCCGGGAAACACCATATATTTT. Translated, it gives CASSAPGAPGNTIYF.